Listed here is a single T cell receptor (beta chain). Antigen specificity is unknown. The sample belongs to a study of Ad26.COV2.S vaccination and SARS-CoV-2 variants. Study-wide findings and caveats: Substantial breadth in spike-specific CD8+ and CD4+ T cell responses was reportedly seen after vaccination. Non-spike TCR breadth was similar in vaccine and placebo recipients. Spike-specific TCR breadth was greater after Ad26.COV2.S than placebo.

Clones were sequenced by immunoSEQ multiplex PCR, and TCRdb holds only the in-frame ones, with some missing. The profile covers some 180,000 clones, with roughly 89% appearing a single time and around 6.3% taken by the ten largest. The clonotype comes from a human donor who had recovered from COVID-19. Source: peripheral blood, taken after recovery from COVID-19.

The CDR3: CASSADIISYEQYF. The CDR3 DNA follows: TGTGCCAGCAGTGCCGACATCATCTCCTACGAGCAGTACTTC. J is TRBJ2-7 and V is TRBV2; D is unresolved. Germline assignment: CDR1 SNHLY and CDR2 FYNNEI. Trimming pared 4 bases from V and 0 bases from J, leaving 10 bases between. CDR3 length: 14 residues.